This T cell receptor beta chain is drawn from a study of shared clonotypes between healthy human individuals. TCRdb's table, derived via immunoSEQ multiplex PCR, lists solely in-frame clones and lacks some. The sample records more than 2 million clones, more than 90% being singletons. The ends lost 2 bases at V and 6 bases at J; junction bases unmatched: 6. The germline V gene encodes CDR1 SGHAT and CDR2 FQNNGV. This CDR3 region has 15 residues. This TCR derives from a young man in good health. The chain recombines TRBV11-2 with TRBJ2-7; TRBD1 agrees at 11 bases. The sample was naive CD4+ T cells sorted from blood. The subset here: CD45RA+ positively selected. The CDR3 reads CASSLHGTGGREQYF. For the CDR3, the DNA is TGTGCCAGCAGCTTACATGGGACAGGGGGGCGCGAGCAGTACTTC.